This is a list of T cell receptor beta chains from one sample in a study of blood T cells in healthy people across ages. Via MiXCR, TCRdb re-called the 5' RACE reads, giving one row per CDR3 protein. The table shows about 1.8 million distinct CDR3 sequences, with approximately 50% occurring only once. Sequencing was performed on blood. The origin of the receptors is a middle-aged woman in good health. CDR3s include the opening cysteine and the closing phenylalanine or tryptophan. The D gene is left open where the match is weak. Size tells how often a clone was seen (once, few, many) or the class of an expanded clone, and some rows leave it out.

CDR3	DNA	length	J	D	size	V
CASSQEPEGSGDNEQFF	TGCGCCAGCAGCCAAGAACCGGAGGGTAGCGGCGACAATGAGCAGTTCTTC	17	TRBJ2-1	NA	once	TRBV4-3
CASSLGTGRTFF	TGTGCCAGCAGCTTGGGGACAGGGAGGACTTTCTTT	12	TRBJ1-1	TRBD1	NA	TRBV5-6
CASSAGTSSYNEQFF	TGTGCCAGCAGTGCCGGAACTAGCTCCTACAATGAGCAGTTCTTC	15	TRBJ2-1	NA	few	TRBV25-1
CSASVVNSNQPQHF	TGCAGTGCTAGTGTGGTAAATAGCAATCAGCCCCAGCATTTT	14	TRBJ1-5	NA	NA	TRBV20-1
CASSVVEFPYYGYTF	TGTGCCAGCAGCGTAGTAGAGTTCCCCTACTATGGCTACACCTTC	15	TRBJ1-2	NA	NA	TRBV9
CASSQDGGEEQFF	TGCGCCAGCAGCCAAGATGGCGGGGAAGAGCAGTTCTTC	13	TRBJ2-1	NA	NA	TRBV4-3
CASSLGSGRLHEQYF	TGTGCCAGCAGTTTAGGTTCAGGGAGGCTTCATGAGCAGTACTTC	15	TRBJ2-5	NA	few	TRBV27
CTSSEWRGGPYEQYF	TGTACCAGCAGTGAATGGAGGGGGGGTCCCTACGAGCAGTACTTC	15	TRBJ2-7	NA	once	TRBV6-1
CAISKTGLTDTQYF	TGTGCCATCAGTAAGACAGGGCTTACAGATACGCAGTATTTT	14	TRBJ2-3	TRBD1	NA	TRBV10-3
CASSLDSGGTSGANVLTF	TGTGCCAGCAGCTTAGATTCGGGAGGTACCTCTGGGGCCAACGTCCTGACTTTC	18	TRBJ2-6	TRBD2	once	TRBV7-2
CAGSLGGWGNQPQHF	TGCGCCGGCAGCTTGGGCGGGTGGGGCAATCAGCCCCAGCATTTT	15	TRBJ1-5	NA	NA	TRBV5-1
CASRRTGPQTYEQYF	TGTGCCAGCAGACGGACAGGGCCCCAAACCTACGAGCAGTACTTC	15	TRBJ2-7	TRBD1	few	TRBV2
CASSLDRGPKNIQYF	TGCGCCAGCAGCTTGGACCGGGGGCCCAAAAACATTCAGTACTTC	15	TRBJ2-4	NA	NA	TRBV5-1
CASSQDYRADIQYF	TGTGCCAGCAGCCAAGATTACAGGGCGGACATTCAGTACTTC	14	TRBJ2-4	NA	few	TRBV14
CASSRYNEKLFF	TGTGCCAGCAGCCGGTATAATGAAAAACTGTTTTTT	12	TRBJ1-4	NA	NA	TRBV7-6
CASSLVSRQSYEQYF	TGTGCCAGCAGCTTGGTAAGCCGACAGTCCTACGAGCAGTACTTC	15	TRBJ2-7	NA	NA	TRBV5-6
CASSFKTGEPKNIQYF	TGTGCTAGCAGTTTTAAGACAGGGGAACCCAAAAACATTCAGTACTTC	16	TRBJ2-4	TRBD1	NA	TRBV6-2/TRBV6-3
CASSSRGQVDEQFF	TGTGCCAGCAGCTCACGAGGACAGGTCGATGAGCAGTTCTTC	14	TRBJ2-1	TRBD1	few	TRBV7-9
CASSRDQGTQYF	TGTGCCAGCAGCCGCGATCAGGGTACGCAGTATTTT	12	TRBJ2-3	NA	NA	TRBV7-2
CASSLGGPSQETQYF	TGCGCCAGCAGCTTGGGGGGACCCAGCCAAGAGACCCAGTACTTC	15	TRBJ2-5	NA	NA	TRBV5-1
CASSYSFLGSYEQYF	TGTGCCAGCAGTTACTCGTTTCTGGGCTCCTACGAGCAGTACTTC	15	TRBJ2-7	NA	NA	TRBV6-5
CSVEDRGGLMYQETQYF	TGCAGCGTTGAAGATCGCGGGGGGCTTATGTACCAAGAGACCCAGTACTTC	17	TRBJ2-5	TRBD2	few	TRBV29-1
CASSSPRQGGNQPQHF	TGTGCCAGCAGTTCCCCCAGACAGGGGGGCAATCAGCCCCAGCATTTT	16	TRBJ1-5	TRBD1	few	TRBV28
CATNRGVSYEQYF	TGTGCCACCAACCGGGGCGTCTCCTACGAGCAGTACTTC	13	TRBJ2-7	NA	few	TRBV28
CASSREDRGSSPLHF	TGCGCCAGCAGCCGAGAGGACAGGGGGAGTTCACCCCTCCACTTT	15	TRBJ1-6	TRBD1	NA	TRBV4-3
CSAREPVLDTQYF	TGCAGTGCTAGAGAGCCGGTCTTAGATACGCAGTATTTT	13	TRBJ2-3	NA	few	TRBV20-1
CASSRDRQGYNSPLHF	TGTGCCAGCAGCCGAGACCGACAGGGTTATAATTCACCCCTCCACTTT	16	TRBJ1-6	TRBD1	NA	TRBV4-2
CASGFGWERDTQYF	TGTGCTAGTGGCTTCGGTTGGGAGCGAGATACGCAGTATTTT	14	TRBJ2-3	NA	NA	TRBV12-5
CATSDSGQANTGELFF	TGTGCCACCAGTGATTCGGGACAGGCGAACACCGGGGAGCTGTTTTTT	16	TRBJ2-2	TRBD1	NA	TRBV24-1
CASSLRLAGATVTNTQYF	TGTGCCAGCAGTTTGAGACTAGCGGGGGCGACGGTCACAAATACGCAGTATTTT	18	TRBJ2-3	TRBD2	NA	TRBV12-3/TRBV12-4
CASSWTGGGNGYTF	TGTGCCAGCAGCTGGACAGGGGGCGGAAATGGCTACACCTTC	14	TRBJ1-2	TRBD1	NA	TRBV28
CASKLLATLDTQYF	TGTGCCAGCAAACTACTAGCTACCCTAGATACGCAGTATTTT	14	TRBJ2-3	NA	few	TRBV27
CASSPSESADTQYF	TGTGCCAGCAGCCCCTCGGAGAGCGCAGATACGCAGTATTTT	14	TRBJ2-3	NA	NA	TRBV4-2
CASNDRGLDSPLHF	TGTGCCAGCAACGACAGGGGTTTGGATTCACCCCTCCACTTT	14	TRBJ1-6	TRBD1	once	TRBV7-2
CASSIGVLQETQYF	TGTGCCAGCAGTATAGGAGTCCTTCAAGAGACCCAGTACTTC	14	TRBJ2-5	NA	few	TRBV7-9
CASSPKLKQFF	TGTGCCAGCAGCCCAAAGCTAAAGCAGTTCTTC	11	TRBJ2-1	NA	NA	TRBV11-2